These 26 T cell receptor beta chains share one sample of origin, sequenced in a study of CD4+ T cells in melanoma. Sequenced by immunoSEQ multiplex PCR; TCRdb stores in-frame clones only, minus some. The sample shows some 6,800 clones, around half of them seen only once. Sequenced sample: cells from a culture (not recorded whether cultured in vitro). These receptors all stem from a human donor with melanoma.

The chain combines TRBV7-9 with TRBJ1-1; D is uncertain. The germline CDR1 and CDR2 sequences are SEHNR and FQNEAQ (reference sequence). This CDR3 is 15 amino acids long. V was pared by 5 bases and J by 2 bases, with 15 bases between. Here the CDR3 DNA reads TGTGCCAGCAGCGCTCCGTGGTCTTTAAACACTGAAGCTTTCTTT. This translates into CASSAPWSLNTEAFF.

The CDR3 loop reads CAVRDTSYEQYF. CDR3 in DNA: TGTGCCGTCCGGGACACCTCCTACGAGCAGTACTTC. The rearrangement links TRBV30 to TRBJ2-7; a weak D match, TRBD1 (6 bases). This CDR3 contains 12 residues. The V and J ends lost 8 bases and 0 bases respectively, with 11 bases between them. From germline, CDR1 is GTSNPN and CDR2 SVGIG (reference sequence).

This chain's CDR3 is CASSFGVVEQFF. The CDR3 nucleotides read TGTGCCAGCAGCTTTGGAGTTGTGGAGCAGTTCTTC. The rearrangement links TRBV13 to TRBJ2-1, with unresolved D. The ends were cut back, 3 bases at V and 10 bases at J, with 10 bases in the middle. CDR3 length: 12 amino acids. In germline, CDR1 is PRHDT, CDR2 FYEKMQ (reference sequence).

V and J are TRBV4-2 and TRBJ1-1; D is perhaps TRBD1 (5 bases). With 4 bases removed from V and 1 base from J, the gap between germline ends came to 13 bases. CDR1 is LGHNA and CDR2 is YNFKEQ in the germline V gene. The length of the CDR3 is 15 residues. DNA of the CDR3: TGTGCCAGCAGCCCCGCCTCCACAGGGAACACTGAAGCTTTCTTT. It yields the protein CASSPASTGNTEAFF.

The chain has TRBV10-3 and TRBJ1-1; possibly TRBD1 for D (5 bases). Germline loops: CDR1 ENHRY, CDR2 SYGVKD. Trimming stripped 6 bases from V and 6 bases from J, with 17 bases between. The CDR3 has 14 amino acids. The CDR3, as DNA: TGTGCCATCAGGGAGGAAGTTGGGGGGGCTGAAGCTTTCTTT. Protein: CAIREEVGGAEAFF.

This clone ranks as medium-sized (0.01 to 0.1%). V and J are TRBV5-1 and TRBJ1-2; 9 nucleotides agree with TRBD1. This CDR3 has 16 amino acids. Unmatched junction bases numbered 18, after V lost 7 bases and J lost 8 bases. In germline, CDR1 is SGHRS, CDR2 YFSETQ. Written as DNA, the CDR3 is TGCGCCAGCGCCAATCAACCCGGACAGGGGTCGGGCGGCTACACCTTC. It is translated as CASANQPGQGSGGYTF.

The V and J genes are TRBV7-9 and TRBJ2-2, with TRBD2 matching 7 bases. Germline V gene lookup returns CDR1 SEHNR and CDR2 FQNEAQ (reference sequence). The junction had 3 bases not matched to a gene; V was cut back by 8 bases and J by 3 bases. This CDR3 is 13 amino acids long. CDR3 sequence (DNA): TGTGCCAGCTCCCGGGGGGACACCGGGGAGCTGTTTTTT. Encoded protein: CASSRGDTGELFF.

This sequence joins TRBV7-2 and TRBJ2-5; D tentatively reads TRBD1 or TRBD2 (5 bases each). This CDR3 has 15 residues. In germline, CDR1 is SGHTA, CDR2 FQGNSA. V dropped 5 bases and J dropped 5 bases, with 18 bases sitting between them. CDR3 in amino acids: CASSLGTNLGETQYF. DNA for the CDR3: TGTGCCAGCAGCCTGGGGACCAACTTGGGGGAGACCCAGTACTTC.

This sequence joins TRBV11-2 and TRBJ2-7; D is uncertain. The CDR3 sequence is 14 residues long. CDR1 and CDR2 (germline): SGHAT, FQNNGV. V lost 7 bases and J 1 base, leaving 14 bases between the germline ends. The CDR3 DNA sequence: TGTGCCAGCATTCCCCAGGCACAGTCCTACGAGCAGTACTTC. Protein: CASIPQAQSYEQYF.

The chain combines TRBV10-3 with TRBJ1-2; D remains unclear. Germline V CDR1 and CDR2: ENHRY, SYGVKD. This CDR3 is 18 amino acids long. V was clipped by 0 bases and J by 3 bases, with 20 bases between them. The CDR3 nucleotides are TGTGCCATCAGTGAGTCGATGGCAGGCCCTTTCGACGACTATGGCTACACCTTC. Translating gives CAISESMAGPFDDYGYTF.

This clone counts as medium-sized. The chain uses TRBV7-9 and TRBJ2-7; weak D call: TRBD2 (6 bases). CDR3 length equals 14 residues. The ends were cut back, 1 base at V and 6 bases at J, with 13 bases in the middle. Germline CDR1 reads SEHNR; CDR2 reads FQNEAQ (reference sequence). CDR3 region: CASSLVGGYPEQYF. As DNA, the CDR3 is TGTGCCAGCAGCTTAGTTGGAGGGTATCCCGAGCAGTACTTC. Filled out from reference TRBV7-9 and TRBJ2-7, the complete variable domain reads DTGVSQNPRHKITKRGQNVTFRCDPISEHNRLYWYRQTLGQGPEFLTYFQNEAQLEKSRLLSDRFSAERPKGSFSTLEIQRTEQGDSAMYLCASSLVGGYPEQYFGPGTRLTVT.

The chain carries TRBV29-1 and TRBJ1-5; no definite D call. This CDR3 comprises 13 residues. V lost 4 bases, J lost 7 bases, and 14 bases lay in between. Per the germline V gene, CDR1 is SQVTM and CDR2 is ANQGSEA. CDR3 DNA: TGCAGCGTTGGAGAGACGGTAAGCCAGCCCCAGCATTTT. It codes for CSVGETVSQPQHF.

This sequence joins TRBV11-1 and TRBJ2-7; 7 bases align to TRBD1. Germline V gene sequence: CDR1 SGHAT, CDR2 FQDESV (reference sequence). With V trimmed by 5 bases and J by 4 bases, 11 bases remained unmatched. The CDR3 length is 15 residues. CDR3 region: CASSPLGTEGYEQYF. CDR3 DNA sequence: TGTGCCAGCAGCCCGCTTGGGACAGAAGGATACGAGCAGTACTTC.

The V call is TRBV7-8, the J call TRBJ1-6; D gene uncertain. Germline lookup yields CDR1 SGHVS and CDR2 FQNEAQ. Trimming stripped 1 base from V and 8 bases from J, with 12 bases between. This CDR3 is built from 15 residues. For the CDR3, the DNA is TGTGCCAGCAGCTTAGGGCTCGTCGACGATTCACCCCTCCACTTT. Its protein product is CASSLGLVDDSPLHF.

This clone is large within its sample. The chain uses TRBV7-8 and TRBJ2-7; TRBD1 matches at 8 bases. The CDR3 extends over 13 amino acids. Germline CDR1 reads SGHVS; CDR2 reads FQNEAQ. J lost 2 bases, V lost 5 bases, and 2 bases had no gene match. The CDR3 spells CASSVGQAYEQYF. The CDR3 nucleotides read TGTGCCAGCAGCGTGGGACAGGCCTACGAGCAGTACTTC.

In its sample, this clone was seen a few times. The chain combines TRBV7-8 with TRBJ1-1; D remains ambiguous. This CDR3 spans 14 amino acids. The ends were cut back, 5 bases at V and 0 bases at J, with 10 bases in the middle. Germline loops: CDR1 SGHVS, CDR2 FQNEAQ. The CDR3 DNA sequence: TGTGCCAGCAGCCCCGGTGTACTGAACACTGAAGCTTTCTTT. This encodes CASSPGVLNTEAFF.

The CDR3 here is CASSYLPRTGDYEQYF. The CDR3 DNA reads as TGTGCCAGCAGCTATCTCCCGAGGACAGGGGACTACGAGCAGTACTTC. This chain connects TRBV7-2 to TRBJ2-7; TRBD1 matches 9 bases. The germline V gene encodes CDR1 SGHTA and CDR2 FQGNSA. The CDR3 is made up of 16 amino acids. Losses at the gene ends were 4 bases for V and 3 bases for J; bases not matched to a gene: 10.

The chain links TRBV2 to TRBJ2-5; D is uncertain. Trimming took off 4 bases at V and 2 bases at J, with 11 bases between the two ends. Germline-derived CDR1 and CDR2 are SNHLY and FYNNEI. This CDR3 region has 14 residues. CDR3 DNA sequence: TGTGCCAGCAGTGCGTCCCACACGCAAGAGACCCAGTACTTC. Translating gives CASSASHTQETQYF.

This clone has more than one count but fewer than ten. The chain carries TRBV5-4 and TRBJ1-2, with 9 bases that match TRBD1. This CDR3 region has 15 residues. Germline values: CDR1 SGHNT, CDR2 YYREEE (reference sequence). V was clipped by 4 bases and J by 8 bases; unmatched bases: 12. The CDR3 nucleotides read TGTGCCAGCAGCCTAGGGGACAGGGAGGTAGGAGGCTACACCTTC. It specifies CASSLGDREVGGYTF.

The chain joins TRBV9 to TRBJ2-3; D is perhaps TRBD1 (5 bases). This CDR3 is built from 15 residues. V shed 5 bases and J shed 0 bases, with 13 bases lying between them. In germline, CDR1 is SGDLS, CDR2 YYNGEE. The CDR3, as DNA: TGTGCCAGCAGTGCCAGACAGTCTAGCACAGATACGCAGTATTTT. Translation gives CASSARQSSTDTQYF.

This clone is labeled as medium-sized. This chain uses TRBV6-6 with TRBJ1-1; D possibly corresponds to TRBD1 (6 bases). There are 14 residues in the CDR3. The germline CDR1 and CDR2 sequences are MNHNY and SVGAGI (reference sequence). Trimming took off 6 bases at V and 1 base at J, with 12 bases between the two ends. CDR3 residues: CASRTRGENTEAFF. CDR3 in DNA: TGTGCCAGCAGAACCAGGGGAGAGAACACTGAAGCTTTCTTT.

The chain recombines TRBV6-1 with TRBJ1-2, with TRBD1 matching over 8 bases. The CDR3 has 15 residues. V lost 6 bases to trimming and J lost 0 bases; unmatched junction nucleotides: 6. CDR1 is MNHNS and CDR2 is SASEGT in the germline V gene. The CDR3 region is CASRPVTGANYGYTF. CDR3 nucleotides: TGTGCCAGCAGACCTGTGACAGGGGCTAACTATGGCTACACCTTC.

The chain carries TRBV5-1 and TRBJ1-2; D perhaps matches TRBD1 (5 bases). The CDR3 spans 13 residues. The V and J ends lost 4 bases and 2 bases respectively, with 9 bases between them. Germline V gene sequence: CDR1 SGHRS, CDR2 YFSETQ. CDR3 sequence: CASSREGNYGYTF. As DNA, the CDR3 is TGCGCCAGCAGCCGGGAGGGGAACTATGGCTACACCTTC.

In this sample, this clone turned up a few times. This chain links TRBV6-1 with TRBJ2-1; maybe TRBD2 (6 bases). The CDR3 spans 12 residues. Germline CDR1 MNHNS, CDR2 SASEGT. V gave up 3 bases and J gave up 12 bases, with 12 bases separating them. Here the CDR3 DNA reads TGTGCCAGCAGTGAGCGGGGTAGTCGGCAGTTCTTC. Amino acids: CASSERGSRQFF.

V gene TRBV29-1 combines with J gene TRBJ2-7; 7 bases match TRBD1. This CDR3 has 12 amino acids. The germline V gene has CDR1 SQVTM and CDR2 ANQGSEA. Trimming removed 7 bases from V and 7 bases from J; junction bases left unmatched: 10. CDR3 sequence reads: CSGRTGAGEQYF. DNA for the CDR3: TGCAGCGGCAGAACAGGGGCCGGGGAGCAGTACTTC.

This clone was detected only once. The chain uses TRBV13 and TRBJ1-2; D unclear. Looked up from germline, CDR1 is PRHDT and CDR2 is FYEKMQ (reference sequence). V was shortened by 4 bases and J by 2 bases, with 11 bases between the two germline ends. The CDR3 is made up of 14 amino acids. The CDR3 DNA follows: TGTGCCAGCAGCTCATTCTCCACAAACTATGGCTACACCTTC. Translating it yields CASSSFSTNYGYTF.